These 19 T cell receptor beta chains originate from one sample sequenced in a study of cytomegalovirus exposure and HLA in healthy donors. This table comes from immunoSEQ multiplex PCR, and its TCRdb copy is limited to in-frame clones, with some not included. The sample carries over 200,000 clones, around 90% recorded once. The sequenced material came from PBMCs. The receptors derive from a woman in her late teens or twenties in good health and CMV-seronegative.

The chain recombines TRBV27 with TRBJ1-5; D unclear. The V end lost 1 base, the J end lost 2 bases, and 9 bases lay between the germline ends. Germline V gene data show CDR1 as MNHEY and CDR2 as SMNVEV (reference sequence). The CDR3 runs 15 residues. Written as DNA, the CDR3 is TGTGCCAGCAGTTTATATCTGGAGGGCAATCAGCCCCAGCATTTT. This codes for CASSLYLEGNQPQHF.

The chain's CDR3 is CASSLPGAGAQFF. The CDR3 nucleotides are TGTGCCAGCAGCTTGCCCGGGGCGGGGGCGCAGTTCTTC. The chain employs TRBV11-3 and TRBJ2-1, with TRBD2 as a possible D gene (7 bases). The V end was cut by 3 bases, the J end by 12 bases, with 15 bases between. Germline lookup yields CDR1 SGHNT and CDR2 YENEEA. This CDR3 is 13 amino acids long.

This rearrangement joins TRBV9 to TRBJ2-1; D possibly corresponds to TRBD2 (6 bases). Trimming took 0 bases from V and 0 from J, leaving 7 bases between them. The length of the CDR3 is 15 residues. Germline CDR1 reads SGDLS; CDR2 reads YYNGEE. The CDR3 sequence is CASSVGAGSYNEQFF. CDR3 coding DNA: TGTGCCAGCAGCGTAGGAGCGGGCTCCTACAATGAGCAGTTCTTC.

J is TRBJ2-1 and V is TRBV5-1, with 12 nucleotides matching TRBD1. The V gene end was trimmed by 2 bases and the J gene end by 7 bases; junction bases not matched to a gene: 7. Germline V gene sequence: CDR1 SGHRS, CDR2 YFSETQ. The CDR3 extends over 16 amino acids. The CDR3 is CASSFRGQGAKNEQFF. The CDR3 bases are TGCGCCAGCAGCTTCCGGGGACAGGGGGCGAAGAATGAGCAGTTCTTC.

This sequence joins TRBV11-1 and TRBJ1-2, with 10 bases identical to TRBD1. Germline values: CDR1 SGHAT, CDR2 FQDESV (reference sequence). With 0 bases clipped from V and 7 bases from J, the junction kept 11 bases outside the gene matches. This CDR3 contains 17 residues. The CDR3 sequence: CASSLAPDQTGGVGYTF. The CDR3 DNA sequence: TGTGCCAGCAGCTTAGCCCCCGATCAGACAGGGGGCGTTGGCTACACCTTC.

CDR3 DNA: TGTGCCATTGCCCCTCTAGCGGGAGTGGGGAATGAGCAGTTCTTC. Its translation is CAIAPLAGVGNEQFF. This sequence joins TRBV10-3 and TRBJ2-1; TRBD2 agrees at 10 bases. CDR1 is ENHRY and CDR2 is SYGVKD in the germline V gene. The CDR3 has 15 residues. The J segment lost 7 bases and the V segment lost 9 bases, leaving 12 bases of the junction unmatched.

This chain joins TRBV6-5 and TRBJ1-2, with a possible D match to TRBD1 (6 bases). V was pared by 0 bases and J by 3 bases, with 8 bases between. CDR3 length: 14 amino acids. Per the germline V gene, CDR1 is MNHEY and CDR2 is SVGAGI. CDR3 region: CASSYSPGDYGYTF. The CDR3 coding sequence is TGTGCCAGCAGTTACTCGCCAGGGGACTATGGCTACACCTTC.

The chain links TRBV6-5 to TRBJ2-1; D is undetermined. Germline lookup yields CDR1 MNHEY and CDR2 SVGAGI. This CDR3 region has 14 residues. Trimming took off 6 bases at V and 5 bases at J, with 14 bases between the two ends. CDR3 DNA sequence: TGTGCCAGCAGGCTCCAACTACCTAACAATGAGCAGTTCTTC. The encoded protein is CASRLQLPNNEQFF.

The rearrangement links TRBV5-1 to TRBJ1-4; D is unresolved. CDR1 SGHRS and CDR2 YFSETQ come from the germline V gene. V was shortened by 2 bases and J by 6 bases, with 20 bases between the two germline ends. This CDR3 spans 17 amino acids. As DNA, the CDR3 is TGCGCCAGCAGCTTTGAGGGTTTGTCGTTTGGGTATGAAAAACTGTTTTTT. Protein: CASSFEGLSFGYEKLFF.

The genes are TRBV4-3 and TRBJ2-7; the match to TRBD2 covers 12 bases. V was clipped by 1 base and J by 3 bases; unmatched bases: 4. From germline, CDR1 is LGHNA and CDR2 YSLEER. There are 16 residues in the CDR3. The CDR3 sequence is CASSQGTSGIGYEQYF. DNA for the CDR3: TGCGCCAGCAGCCAAGGGACTAGCGGGATCGGCTACGAGCAGTACTTC.

The chain has TRBV28 and TRBJ2-5, with a weak D call TRBD1 (5 bases). Germline V CDR1 and CDR2: MDHEN, SYDVKM. The V end was cut by 4 bases, the J end by 4 bases, with 16 bases between. The CDR3 contains 15 residues. The CDR3 bases are TGTGCCAGCAGTTCAGGACCAAAAAGGGGAGAGACCCAGTACTTC. Translating gives CASSSGPKRGETQYF.

The chain joins TRBV28 to TRBJ2-5; D uncertain. The germline V gene has CDR1 MDHEN and CDR2 SYDVKM. With 2 bases removed from V and 0 bases from J, the gap between germline ends came to 7 bases. The CDR3 loop spans 14 amino acids. The CDR3 coding sequence is TGTGCCAGCAGTTTAAGCAGGAACCAAGAGACCCAGTACTTC. It codes for CASSLSRNQETQYF. The full variable domain, rest sourced from reference TRBV28 and TRBJ2-5, is DVKVTQSSRYLVKRTGEKVFLECVQDMDHENMFWYRQDPGLGLRLIYFSYDVKMKEKGDIPEGYSVSREKKERFSLILESASTNQTSMYLCASSLSRNQETQYFGPGTRLLVL.

This chain connects TRBV11-3 to TRBJ2-3; TRBD2 might be the D (6 bases). Trimming removed 0 bases at V and 10 bases at J, with 17 bases between. Germline loops: CDR1 SGHNT, CDR2 YENEEA. The CDR3 covers 15 residues. The CDR3 sequence is CASSLDSGTASPQYF. The CDR3 DNA sequence: TGTGCCAGCAGCTTAGATTCAGGGACTGCCAGCCCGCAGTATTTT.

The chain uses TRBV7-6 and TRBJ2-2; weak D call: TRBD1 (5 bases). The CDR3 is made up of 15 amino acids. With 1 base removed from V and 4 bases from J, the gap between germline ends came to 10 bases. Germline V gene sequence: CDR1 SGHVS, CDR2 FNYEAQ. CDR3 nucleotides: TGTGCCAGCAGCTTAGGGGGCCTGGGCACCGGGGAGCTGTTTTTT. It yields the protein CASSLGGLGTGELFF.

This clone was counted between two and nine times. This chain connects TRBV4-1 to TRBJ1-1; possibly TRBD1 for D (5 bases). From germline, CDR1 is MGHRA and CDR2 YSYEKL. CDR3 size: 15 residues. V lost 1 base, J lost 2 bases, and 11 bases lay in between. CDR3: CASSQVGTSNTEAFF. As DNA, the CDR3 is TGCGCCAGCAGCCAAGTGGGGACTTCAAACACTGAAGCTTTCTTT.

The V and J genes are TRBV6-6 and TRBJ1-1; D remains unclear. Germline-derived CDR1 and CDR2 are MNHNY and SVGAGI (reference sequence). CDR3 length: 11 residues. The V gene lost 8 bases and the J gene lost 0 bases, with 4 bases spanning the gap. The CDR3 spells CASGLNTEAFF. As DNA, the CDR3 is TGTGCCAGCGGGCTGAACACTGAAGCTTTCTTT.

J is TRBJ2-5 and V is TRBV2; 15 bases line up with TRBD2. CDR1 is SNHLY and CDR2 is FYNNEI in the germline V gene. The length of the CDR3 is 14 residues. The trim removed 9 bases at V and 4 bases at J, leaving 3 bases unmatched. The CDR3 reads CARTGLAGGETQYF. The DNA for the CDR3 is TGTGCCAGAACGGGACTAGCGGGAGGAGAGACCCAGTACTTC.

This sequence joins TRBV5-6 and TRBJ1-1; D call uncertain. Trimming removed 0 bases from V and 3 bases from J, with 6 bases in between. CDR1 is SGHDT and CDR2 is YYEEEE in the germline V gene. The CDR3 is 13 amino acids. The DNA for the CDR3 is TGTGCCAGCAGCTTGGTGGGAGACACTGAAGCTTTCTTT. It yields the protein CASSLVGDTEAFF.

The V and J genes are TRBV10-3 and TRBJ2-3; 10 bases line up with TRBD2. J lost 4 bases, V lost 0 bases, and 4 bases had no gene match. This CDR3 is built from 16 residues. Germline V gene sequence: CDR1 ENHRY, CDR2 SYGVKD. In nucleotides, the CDR3 is TGTGCCATCAGTGAGTCCTGGACTAGCGGAGCAGATACGCAGTATTTT. Translating gives CAISESWTSGADTQYF.